This entry is about one T cell receptor beta chain. The antigen remains undetermined. This record comes from a study of long-term antiretroviral therapy in people with HIV. The J segment lost 2 bases and the V segment lost 4 bases, leaving 12 bases of the junction unmatched. This CDR3 region has 18 residues. CDR1 is KGHSH, CDR2 LQKENI, per germline. The assay used was immunoSEQ (version v3.0), run at survey level. TCRdb's table, derived via immunoSEQ multiplex PCR, lists solely in-frame clones and lacks some. The table has 2,500 to 3,000 clones, around 74% seen once. The study's findings and limits: HIV repertoires covered narrower CDR3 length ranges than controls did.

This TCR was recovered from a woman in her 40s with HIV. The input for sequencing was unsorted PBMCs, taken 0.4 years before starting antiretroviral therapy. This chain connects TRBV18 to TRBJ1-3; TRBD1 matches 9 bases. The CDR3 DNA follows: TGTGCCAGCTCACGAAGCCGCCTAACAGGGGGCACTGGAAACACCATATATTTT. Its translation is CASSRSRLTGGTGNTIYF.